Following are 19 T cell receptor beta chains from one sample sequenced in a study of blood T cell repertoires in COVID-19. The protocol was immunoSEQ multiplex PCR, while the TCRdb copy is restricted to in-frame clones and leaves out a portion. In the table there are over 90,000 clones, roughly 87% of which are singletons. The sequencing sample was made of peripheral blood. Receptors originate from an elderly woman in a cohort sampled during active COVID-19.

For the CDR3, the DNA is TGTGCCAGCAGTCCTAGCAGGAGCTCCTACAATGAGCAGTTCTTC. It is translated as CASSPSRSSYNEQFF. This chain connects TRBV27 to TRBJ2-1, with TRBD2 as a possible D gene (5 bases). Germline CDR1 and CDR2: MNHEY and SMNVEV (reference sequence). V was clipped by 5 bases and J by 0 bases, with 11 bases between them. The CDR3 spans 15 residues.

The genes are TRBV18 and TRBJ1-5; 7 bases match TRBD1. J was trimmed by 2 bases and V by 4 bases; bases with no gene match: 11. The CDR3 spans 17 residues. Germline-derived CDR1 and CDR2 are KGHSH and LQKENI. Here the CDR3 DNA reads TGTGCCAGCTCACTGCAGGGGGAAGGAATTGGCAATCAGCCCCAGCATTTT. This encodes CASSLQGEGIGNQPQHF.

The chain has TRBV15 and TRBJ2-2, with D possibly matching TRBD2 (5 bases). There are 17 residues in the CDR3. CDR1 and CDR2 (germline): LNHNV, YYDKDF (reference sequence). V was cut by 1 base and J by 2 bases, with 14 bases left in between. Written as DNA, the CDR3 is TGTGCCACCAGCAGAGTGGGTCTGACGGGAAACACCGGGGAGCTGTTTTTT. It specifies CATSRVGLTGNTGELFF. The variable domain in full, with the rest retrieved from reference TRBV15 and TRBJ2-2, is DAMVIQNPRYQVTQFGKPVTLSCSQTLNHNVMYWYQQKSSQAPKLLFHYYDKDFNNEADTPDNFQSRRPNTSFCFLDIRSPGLGDTAMYLCATSRVGLTGNTGELFFGEGSRLTVL.

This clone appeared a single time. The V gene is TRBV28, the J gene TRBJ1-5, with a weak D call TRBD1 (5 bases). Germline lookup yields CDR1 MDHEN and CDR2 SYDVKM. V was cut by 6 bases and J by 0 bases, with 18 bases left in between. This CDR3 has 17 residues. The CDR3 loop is CASSLPPQGSSNQPQHF. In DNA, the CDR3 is TGTGCCAGCAGCCTACCACCTCAGGGATCTAGCAATCAGCCCCAGCATTTT.

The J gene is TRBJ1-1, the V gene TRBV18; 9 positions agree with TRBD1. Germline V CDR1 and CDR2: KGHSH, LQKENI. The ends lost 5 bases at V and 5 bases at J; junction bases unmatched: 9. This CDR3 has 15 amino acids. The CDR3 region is CASSAGQGGGTEAFF. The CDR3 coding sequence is TGTGCCAGCTCAGCGGGACAGGGAGGCGGTACTGAAGCTTTCTTT.

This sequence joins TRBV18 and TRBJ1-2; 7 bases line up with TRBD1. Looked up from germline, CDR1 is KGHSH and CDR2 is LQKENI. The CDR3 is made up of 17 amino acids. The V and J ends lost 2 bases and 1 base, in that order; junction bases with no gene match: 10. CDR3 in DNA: TGTGCCAGCTCACCAACTAGTACAGGGGCGTATAACTATGGCTACACCTTC. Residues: CASSPTSTGAYNYGYTF. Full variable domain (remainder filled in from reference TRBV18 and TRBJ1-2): NAGVMQNPRHLVRRRGQEARLRCSPMKGHSHVYWYRQLPEEGLKFMVYLQKENIIDESGMPKERFSAEFPKEGPSILRIQQVVRGDSAAYFCASSPTSTGAYNYGYTFGSGTRLTVV.

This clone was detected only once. The CDR3 here is CASSQSEQGINQPQHF. DNA for the CDR3: TGTGCCAGCAGCCAATCTGAACAGGGGATAAATCAGCCCCAGCATTTT. V and J are TRBV16 and TRBJ1-5, with TRBD1 matching over 7 bases. The germline CDR1 and CDR2 sequences are KGHSY and FQNENV. V shed 0 bases, J shed 4 bases, and the junction held 6 bases outside the gene matches. The CDR3 is 16 amino acids.

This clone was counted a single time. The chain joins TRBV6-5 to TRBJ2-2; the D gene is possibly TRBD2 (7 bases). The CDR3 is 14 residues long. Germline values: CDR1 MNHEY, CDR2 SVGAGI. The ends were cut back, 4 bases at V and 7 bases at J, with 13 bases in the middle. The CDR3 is CASSSPGGGGELFF. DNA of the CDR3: TGTGCCAGCAGTTCCCCGGGGGGCGGCGGGGAGCTGTTTTTT.

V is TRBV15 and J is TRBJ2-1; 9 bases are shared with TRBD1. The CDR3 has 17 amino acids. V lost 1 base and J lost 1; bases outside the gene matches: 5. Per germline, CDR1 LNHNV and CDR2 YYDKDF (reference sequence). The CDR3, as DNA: TGTGCCACCAGCAGAGGACAGGGGGGCATTTCCTACAATGAGCAGTTCTTC. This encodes CATSRGQGGISYNEQFF. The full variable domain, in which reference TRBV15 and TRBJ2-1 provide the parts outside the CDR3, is DAMVIQNPRYQVTQFGKPVTLSCSQTLNHNVMYWYQQKSSQAPKLLFHYYDKDFNNEADTPDNFQSRRPNTSFCFLDIRSPGLGDTAMYLCATSRGQGGISYNEQFFGPGTRLTVL.

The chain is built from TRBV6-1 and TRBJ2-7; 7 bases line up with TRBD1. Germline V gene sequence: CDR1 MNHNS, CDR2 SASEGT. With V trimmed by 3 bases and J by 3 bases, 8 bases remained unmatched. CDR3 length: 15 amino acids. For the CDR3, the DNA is TGTGCCAGCAGTGATCTGGCAGGGGGTGACTACGAGCAGTACTTC. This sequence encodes CASSDLAGGDYEQYF.

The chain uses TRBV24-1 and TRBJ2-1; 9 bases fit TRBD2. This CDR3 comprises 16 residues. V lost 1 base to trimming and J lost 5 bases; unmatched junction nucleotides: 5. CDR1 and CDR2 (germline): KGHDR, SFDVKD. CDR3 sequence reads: CATSDFAGGLDNEQFF. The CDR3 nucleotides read TGTGCCACCAGTGATTTCGCGGGAGGGCTTGACAATGAGCAGTTCTTC.

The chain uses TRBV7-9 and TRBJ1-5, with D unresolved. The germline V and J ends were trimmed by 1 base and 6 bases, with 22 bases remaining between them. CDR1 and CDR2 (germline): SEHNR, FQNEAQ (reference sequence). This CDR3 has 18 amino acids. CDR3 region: CASSLEVSGFGGSQPQHF. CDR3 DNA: TGTGCCAGCAGCTTAGAAGTCTCGGGTTTTGGTGGGAGTCAGCCCCAGCATTTT.

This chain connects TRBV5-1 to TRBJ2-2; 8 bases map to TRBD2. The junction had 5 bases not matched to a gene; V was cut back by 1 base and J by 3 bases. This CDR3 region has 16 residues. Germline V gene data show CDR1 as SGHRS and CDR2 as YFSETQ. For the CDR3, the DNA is TGCGCCAGCAGCTTGCCCTCAGCGGGAGACACCGGGGAGCTGTTTTTT. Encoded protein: CASSLPSAGDTGELFF.

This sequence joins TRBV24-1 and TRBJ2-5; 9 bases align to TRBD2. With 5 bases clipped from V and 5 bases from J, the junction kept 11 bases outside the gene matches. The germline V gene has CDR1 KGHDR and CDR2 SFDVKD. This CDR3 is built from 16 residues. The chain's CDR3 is CATSVGGGGAGETQYF. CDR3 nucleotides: TGTGCCACCAGTGTGGGTGGCGGGGGGGCCGGCGAGACCCAGTACTTC.

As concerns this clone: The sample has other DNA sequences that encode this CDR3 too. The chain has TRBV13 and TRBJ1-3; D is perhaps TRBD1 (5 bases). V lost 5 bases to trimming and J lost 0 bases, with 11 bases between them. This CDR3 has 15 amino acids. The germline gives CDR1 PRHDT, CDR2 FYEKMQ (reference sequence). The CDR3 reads CASSDRGHSGNTIYF. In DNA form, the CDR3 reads TGTGCCAGCAGCGATCGCGGACACTCTGGAAACACCATATATTTT.

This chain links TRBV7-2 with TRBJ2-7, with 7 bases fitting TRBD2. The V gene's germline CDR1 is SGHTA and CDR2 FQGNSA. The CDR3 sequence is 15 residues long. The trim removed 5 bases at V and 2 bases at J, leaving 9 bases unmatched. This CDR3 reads CASSPTGGGTYEQYF. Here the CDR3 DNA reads TGTGCCAGCAGCCCTACTGGCGGGGGAACCTACGAGCAGTACTTC. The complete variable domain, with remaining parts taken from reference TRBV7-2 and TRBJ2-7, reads GAGVSQSPSNKVTEKGKDVELRCDPISGHTALYWYRQSLGQGLEFLIYFQGNSAPDKSGLPSDRFSAERTGGSVSTLTIQRTQQEDSAVYLCASSPTGGGTYEQYFGPGTRLTVT.

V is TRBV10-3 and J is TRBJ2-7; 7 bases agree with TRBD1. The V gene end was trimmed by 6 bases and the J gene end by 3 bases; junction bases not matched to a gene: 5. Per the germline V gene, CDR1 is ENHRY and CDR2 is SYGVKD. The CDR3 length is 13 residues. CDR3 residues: CAIRPGQFYEQYF. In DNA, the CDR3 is TGTGCCATCAGACCGGGACAGTTCTACGAGCAGTACTTC.

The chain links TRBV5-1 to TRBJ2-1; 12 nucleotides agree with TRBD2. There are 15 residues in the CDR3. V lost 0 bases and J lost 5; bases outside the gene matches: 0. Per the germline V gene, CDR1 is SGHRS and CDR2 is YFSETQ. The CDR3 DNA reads TGCGCCAGCAGCTTGGGGACTAGCGGGAACAATGAGCAGTTCTTC. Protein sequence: CASSLGTSGNNEQFF.

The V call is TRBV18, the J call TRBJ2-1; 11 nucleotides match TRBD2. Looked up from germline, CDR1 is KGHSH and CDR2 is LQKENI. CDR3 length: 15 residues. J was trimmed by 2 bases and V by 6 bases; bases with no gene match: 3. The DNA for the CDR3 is TGTGCCAGCTCCCAACTAGCGGGAGCCTACAATGAGCAGTTCTTC. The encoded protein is CASSQLAGAYNEQFF.